This T cell receptor beta chain is from a study of Ad26.COV2.S vaccination and SARS-CoV-2 variants. Study in general: Donor was in the COV1001 Ad26.COV2.S trial arm.

Treatment here: approximately 18 received Ad26.COV2.S at low or high dose, single or two shots; 5 received placebo; per-sample allocation not given. Sampling took place 63 days after the first vaccine or placebo injection. Vaccination employed an Ad26 vector expressing the Wuhan-strain SARS-CoV-2 spike. Sequencing was performed with immunoSEQ multiplex PCR; in TCRdb, only in-frame clones are kept and a portion is missing. The sample shows about 320,000 clones, roughly 80% of them seen only once. Findings and limits, study-wide: Reportedly, after vaccination the spike-specific CD8+ and CD4+ T cell responses displayed substantial breadth.

Germline lookup yields CDR1 LGHDT and CDR2 YNNKEL (reference sequence). Trimming stripped 4 bases from V and 8 bases from J, with 14 bases between. This CDR3 spans 13 amino acids. A remark on this clone: Its antigen remains unidentified.

This receptor was taken from a person aged 18-60 years who received the Ad26.COV2.S COVID-19 vaccine or a placebo. This chain uses TRBV3-1 (or the pseudogene TRBV3-2) with TRBJ1-2; D is uncertain. The sequences come from peripheral blood, collected in a trial of Ad26.COV2.S vaccine versus placebo. This CDR3 reads CASSRREMGGYTF. In DNA, the CDR3 is TGTGCCAGCAGCCGACGGGAGATGGGCGGCTACACCTTC.